Below, 15 T cell receptor beta chains from the same sample are listed, as sequenced in a study of early stage breast cancer tumors. Generated by immunoSEQ multiplex PCR, the TCRdb table keeps only in-frame clones and is missing some. Of about 50,000 clones listed, around 83% are singletons. Material: blood. Every receptor here comes from a person in their fifties or sixties with breast cancer.

The chain carries TRBV2 and TRBJ2-1; D gene unclear. V lost 6 bases and J lost 8, with 11 bases in between. The CDR3 totals 12 residues. Germline lookup yields CDR1 SNHLY and CDR2 FYNNEI. The chain's CDR3 is CASRDPVDEQFF. Here the CDR3 DNA reads TGTGCCAGCAGGGACCCGGTAGATGAGCAGTTCTTC.

The chain recombines TRBV11-2 with TRBJ2-3, with D perhaps assigned TRBD1 or TRBD2 (5 bases each). This CDR3 contains 14 residues. V lost 0 bases to trimming and J lost 11 bases, with 15 bases between them. Per the germline V gene, CDR1 is SGHAT and CDR2 is FQNNGV. The CDR3 loop is CASSLDSVGRVQYF. CDR3 coding DNA: TGTGCCAGCAGCTTAGATAGCGTGGGGCGAGTGCAGTATTTT.

The chain is built from TRBV6-6 and TRBJ2-7; TRBD2 agrees at 7 bases. The CDR3 has 14 amino acids. CDR1 MNHNY and CDR2 SVGAGI come from the germline V gene (reference sequence). After removal of 0 bases from V and 6 bases from J, the junction contained 5 bases not matched to a gene. The CDR3 DNA is TGTGCCAGCAGTTACTCTTCCCTAGCGGTCGAGCAGTACTTC. This gives the protein CASSYSSLAVEQYF.

The chain employs TRBV25-1 and TRBJ2-3; D is unresolved. The germline V and J ends were trimmed by 7 bases and 2 bases, with 4 bases remaining between them. Germline V gene data show CDR1 as MGHDK and CDR2 as SYGVNS. The CDR3 length is 11 residues. The CDR3 sequence: CASTSTDTQYF. In DNA form, the CDR3 reads TGTGCCAGCACTTCCACAGATACGCAGTATTTT.

The chain is built from TRBV2 and TRBJ1-2, with D uncertain. In germline, CDR1 is SNHLY, CDR2 FYNNEI. The CDR3 runs to 12 residues. V lost 1 base and J lost 5, with 5 bases in between. In nucleotides, the CDR3 is TGTGCCAGCAGTGAAGAAGATTATGGCTACACCTTC. Its protein is CASSEEDYGYTF.

This sequence joins TRBV5-6 and TRBJ2-1; D gene unclear. V lost 3 bases and J lost 1, with 11 bases in between. The CDR3 has 15 amino acids. Germline V gives CDR1 SGHDT, CDR2 YYEEEE. CDR3 coding DNA: TGTGCCAGCAGCTGGAATAGGATGTCCTACAATGAGCAGTTCTTC. Translated: CASSWNRMSYNEQFF.

The genes are TRBV9 and TRBJ2-3; D is possibly TRBD2 (6 bases). The CDR3 spans 16 residues. Germline V lookup: CDR1 SGDLS, CDR2 YYNGEE. V lost 1 base to trimming and J lost 7 bases, with 19 bases between them. The CDR3 nucleotides are TGTGCCAGCAGCGTAATAGGTAGCGGTCCTGGAAATACGCAGTATTTT. It yields the protein CASSVIGSGPGNTQYF.

The V gene is TRBV4-3, the J gene TRBJ1-2; unclear D gene. CDR3 size: 14 residues. Germline CDR1 is LGHNA and CDR2 is YSLEER. V was trimmed by 3 bases and J by 2 bases, leaving 10 bases between them. Written as DNA, the CDR3 is TGCGCCAGCAGCCATGCCGGGATCAACTATGGCTACACCTTC. Protein sequence: CASSHAGINYGYTF.

The V and J genes are TRBV6-5 and TRBJ2-7; the D gene is possibly TRBD2 (6 bases). The V gene's germline CDR1 is MNHEY and CDR2 SVGAGI. CDR3 size: 15 residues. Trimming took 0 bases from V and 4 from J, leaving 13 bases between them. The chain's CDR3 is CASSYSKGGSYEQYF. Here the CDR3 DNA reads TGTGCCAGCAGTTACTCGAAAGGAGGGAGTTACGAGCAGTACTTC.

This clone showed up just once. The rearrangement joins TRBV19 to TRBJ2-1; no clear D. The germline V and J ends were trimmed by 3 bases and 4 bases, with 13 bases remaining between them. The germline V gene encodes CDR1 LNHDA and CDR2 SQIVND (reference sequence). The CDR3 runs 15 residues. As DNA, the CDR3 is TGTGCCAGTAGTATGTCTACGACCTATTACAATGAGCAGTTCTTC. Its protein is CASSMSTTYYNEQFF.

The chain is built from TRBV5-1 and TRBJ2-5; D could derive from TRBD1 or TRBD2 (7 bases each). CDR3 size: 14 residues. The V end was cut by 3 bases, the J end by 5 bases, with 14 bases between. Germline V gives CDR1 SGHRS, CDR2 YFSETQ. CDR3 nucleotides: TGCGCCAGCAGCTCAGGGGGGGGCGAGGAGACCCAGTACTTC. It codes for CASSSGGGEETQYF.

This clone was seen a few times. This sequence joins TRBV4-2 and TRBJ1-1; 9 bases match TRBD1. Germline V gives CDR1 LGHNA, CDR2 YNFKEQ. J was trimmed by 5 bases and V by 1 base; bases with no gene match: 8. The CDR3 is made up of 16 amino acids. The CDR3 nucleotides are TGTGCCAGCAGCCAAGTGGAGGGACAGGGCGGAACTGAAGCTTTCTTT. Protein product: CASSQVEGQGGTEAFF.

The rearrangement links TRBV18 to TRBJ2-7; TRBD1 matches 7 bases. After removal of 6 bases from V and 1 base from J, the junction contained 3 bases not matched to a gene. The germline V gene has CDR1 KGHSH and CDR2 LQKENI. The CDR3 is made up of 13 amino acids. The DNA for the CDR3 is TGTGCCAGCTCGTTGGGACAGTCCTACGAGCAGTACTTC. It yields the protein CASSLGQSYEQYF.

This clone occurred once. The chain employs TRBV11-2 and TRBJ2-1, with 8 nucleotides matching TRBD2. There are 15 residues in the CDR3. Germline trimming cut 4 bases from V and 1 base from J; bases unmatched to any gene: 3. CDR1 and CDR2 (germline): SGHAT, FQNNGV. In DNA form, the CDR3 reads TGTGCCAGCAGCTCACTAGCGGAATCCTACAATGAGCAGTTCTTC. Protein product: CASSSLAESYNEQFF.

The chain combines TRBV4-2 with TRBJ2-3; 14 bases align to TRBD2. The CDR3 totals 17 residues. V lost 1 base, J lost 6 bases, and 6 bases stayed unmatched. The V gene's germline CDR1 is LGHNA and CDR2 YNFKEQ. The CDR3 DNA is TGTGCCAGCAGCCAAGGGACTAGCGGGAGGCCTGGGGATACGCAGTATTTT. Translation gives CASSQGTSGRPGDTQYF.